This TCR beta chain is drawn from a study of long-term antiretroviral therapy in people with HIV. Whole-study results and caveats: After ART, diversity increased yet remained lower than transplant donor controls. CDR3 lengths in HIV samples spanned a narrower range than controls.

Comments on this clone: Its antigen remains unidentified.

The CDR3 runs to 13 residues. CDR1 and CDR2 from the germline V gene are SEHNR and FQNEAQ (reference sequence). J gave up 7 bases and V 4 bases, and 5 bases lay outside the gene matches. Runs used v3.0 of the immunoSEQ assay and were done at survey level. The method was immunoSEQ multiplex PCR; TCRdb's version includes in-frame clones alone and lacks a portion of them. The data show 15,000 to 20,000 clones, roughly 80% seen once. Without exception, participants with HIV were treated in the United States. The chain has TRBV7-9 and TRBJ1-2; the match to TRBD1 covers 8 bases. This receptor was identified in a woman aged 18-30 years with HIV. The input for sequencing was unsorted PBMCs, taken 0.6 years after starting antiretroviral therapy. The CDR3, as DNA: TGTGCCAGCAGCTCAGGACAGGGAGGTGGCTACACCTTC. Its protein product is CASSSGQGGGYTF.